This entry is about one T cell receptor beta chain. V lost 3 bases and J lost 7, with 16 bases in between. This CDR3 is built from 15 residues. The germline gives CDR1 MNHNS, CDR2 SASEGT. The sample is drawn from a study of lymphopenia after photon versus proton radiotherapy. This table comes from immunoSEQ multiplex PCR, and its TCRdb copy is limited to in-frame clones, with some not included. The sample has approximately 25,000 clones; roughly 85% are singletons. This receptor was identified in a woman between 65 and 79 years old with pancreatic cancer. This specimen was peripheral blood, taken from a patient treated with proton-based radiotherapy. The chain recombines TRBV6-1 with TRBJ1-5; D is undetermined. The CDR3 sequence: CASSDPSKQSQPQHF. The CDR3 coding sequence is TGTGCCAGCAGTGACCCTTCTAAACAGTCCCAGCCCCAGCATTTT.